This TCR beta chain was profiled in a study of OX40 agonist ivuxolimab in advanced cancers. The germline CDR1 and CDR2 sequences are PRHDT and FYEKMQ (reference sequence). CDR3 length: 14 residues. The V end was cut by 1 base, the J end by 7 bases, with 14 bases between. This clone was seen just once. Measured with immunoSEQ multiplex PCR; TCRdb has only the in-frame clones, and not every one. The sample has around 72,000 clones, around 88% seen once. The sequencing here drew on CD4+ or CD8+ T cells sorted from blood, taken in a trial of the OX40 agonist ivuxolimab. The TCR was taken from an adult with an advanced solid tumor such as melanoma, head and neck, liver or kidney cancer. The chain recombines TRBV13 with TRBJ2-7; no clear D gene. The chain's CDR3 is CASSLVPGAEEQYF. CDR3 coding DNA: TGTGCCAGCAGCTTAGTTCCGGGCGCGGAGGAGCAGTACTTC.